This T cell receptor beta chain stems from a study of T cells in Graves' hyperthyroidism and ophthalmopathy (dated by TCRdb to 2018 to 2020). The study in broad terms: Peripheral blood was collected at initial diagnosis, before any treatment. To identify distinguishing TCR V-J signatures, a discovery cohort of around 98 patients was used, comprising 43 with Graves' ophthalmopathy and 57 with stable Graves' hyperthyroidism. After blood sampling, hyperthyroidism patients were treated with methimazole at a starting dose of 30 mg daily, and ophthalmopathy patients were treated with high-dose intravenous methylprednisolone. In addition, the study compared T-cell repertoires in thyroid tissue and in blood from roughly 6 Graves' hyperthyroidism patients. The approximately 90 discovery patients were randomly split 7:3 into training and test sets. TCR Vbeta CDR3 sequencing of approximately 140 peripheral blood samples (under 45 ophthalmopathy, about 75 hyperthyroidism and approximately 17 progressor patients) is reported in the paper. Whether ophthalmopathy could be predicted prospectively was tested in an independent validation cohort made up of approximately 19 hyperthyroidism patients plus 17 patients who later progressed to ophthalmopathy. Summary of the overall study and its limitations: No statistical method was used to fix the sample size in advance, and group allocation was not hidden from the investigators. A 13 V-J signature model separated ophthalmopathy from stable hyperthyroidism, with around 90% sensitivity and 81.08% specificity in cross-validation and 80%/75% in testing. In validation, the model predicted progression to ophthalmopathy with over 60% sensitivity and approximately 74% specificity, a median of 6.5 months before onset. Most expanded thyroid clonotypes (frequency above 0.001) were also detected in blood, suggesting blood repertoires may reflect thyroid immune responses.

In the ophthalmopathy patients, disease was moderately to severely active, with a Clinical Activity Score of 3 or more, a NOSPECS grade of 4 or more, and a duration of less than 3 months. The study excluded patients with uncontrolled infections, other autoimmune diseases, pregnancy or lactation. Diagnoses were based on clinical symptoms, serum thyroxine and TRAb, thyroid ultrasound and orbital computed tomography. Ficoll-Paque density gradient centrifugation was used to isolate PBMCs from around 9.1 ml of fresh peripheral blood. Trizol reagent was used to extract total RNA, and RNA quality was then checked on an Agilent 2100 Bioanalyzer. This clonotype turned up a few times. This clone's antigen is unknown. No base qualities exist here, and no much larger clone lies one base off it. Including cysteine and phenylalanine, the CDR3 has 17 amino acids. Just the 51-base CDR3 DNA is kept, in frame starting at base 1. V has 2 bases trimmed and J has 7 bases trimmed; junction bases matching no gene number 12.

The TCR beta CDR3 regions were amplified from the RNA transcripts. A first-round RT-PCR of the TCR CDR3 used the HTBI primer set with the Qiagen OneStep RT-PCR kit. Libraries were constructed in a second round of multiplex PCR, after which size selection and purification were performed. Libraries were sequenced paired-end with 100 bp reads on an Illumina HiSeq2000. Concerning the study's data processing: SOAPnuke was used to process the raw data, removing reads that contained adapters or uncalled bases, had a mean Phred below 15, or lacked an exact match to the constant primer or identifier. COPE v1.2.5 was used to merge the high-quality paired reads, and each unique nucleotide sequence was defined as a clonotype. MiTCR v1.1 was used to align clonotypes to the IMGT TRBV, TRBD and TRBJ reference segments. Only V-J combinations with frequency above 0.0001, covering about 99% of repertoires, were analysed. The TCS score was defined as F50 (clonal expansion) divided by E x V (chaos), with BLOSUM62-based TCRdist calculated between CDR3 peptides within each V-J. Welch's t-statistics and random forest reduced 500 to 650 V-J features to 10 to 15, which were used in a naive Bayes classifier (R e1071). TCRdb reanalyzed the raw reads on its own, using fastp at Q25 for trimming and MiXCR for clone calling, and kept in-frame beta chains. Every CDR3 protein is listed once, alongside the most common genes and DNA of its rows. The V and J calls shown here were made by TCRdb, not taken from the authors' results. The sample table records around 350,000 distinct CDR3 sequences; around 15% of these occur just once. Together, the top ten hold approximately 19% of the sample.

The V and J segments used are TRBV12-3 or TRBV12-4 and TRBJ2-1, with 9 junctional bases fitting TRBD2. Input material: blood. The TCR was taken from a woman aged 55-69 years with Graves' ophthalmopathy. The nucleotide sequence reads TGTGCCAGCAGTTTAACGTCTGCGGGAGGGCCGGGGAATGAGCAGTTCTTC. It codes for CASSLTSAGGPGNEQFF.